This is a list of T cell receptor beta chains from one sample in a study of CD8 T cells in ankylosing spondylitis. TCRdb re-called the 5' RACE reads through MiXCR, storing one row per CDR3 protein. Among around 94,000 distinct CDR3 sequences listed, about 9% were seen once. The sequenced sample consisted of blood, either unsorted or a sorted T cell fraction (not recorded which). These receptors were collected from a male donor with ankylosing spondylitis. Each CDR3 is given with its conserved first and last residue. D genes are given only for firm matches. The size entry is marked missing in some rows and otherwise reads once, few, many or a size class.

TRBJ1-5 TRBV2 . many CASSSAIWTTQPQHF TGTGCCAGCAGTTCTGCGATCTGGACAACTCAGCCCCAGCATTTT
TRBJ2-1 TRBV9 . many CASSVVWGLTSYNEQFF TGTGCCAGCAGCGTAGTTTGGGGTCTCACTTCCTACAATGAGCAGTTCTTC
TRBJ2-5 TRBV11-2 . many CASSLVMGSIRETQYF TGTGCCAGCAGCTTAGTGATGGGCTCGATCCGAGAGACCCAGTACTTC
TRBJ2-5 TRBV25-1 . few CASRRYGVGETQYF TGTGCCAGCCGACGTTACGGGGTCGGAGAGACCCAGTACTTC
TRBJ1-4 TRBV27 . many CASSPAGGLGEKLFF TGTGCCAGCAGTCCGGCGGGGGGCCTAGGGGAAAAACTGTTTTTT
TRBJ2-3 TRBV12-3/TRBV12-4 . . CASSLVDLGTDTQYF TGTGCCAGCAGTTTAGTGGACTTGGGTACAGATACGCAGTATTTT
TRBJ2-1 TRBV12-3/TRBV12-4 TRBD1 few CASSSLRDRDHNEQFF TGTGCCAGCAGTTCCCTCCGGGACAGGGATCACAATGAGCAGTTCTTC
TRBJ1-6 TRBV20-1 . few CSAADRGHGYNSPLHF TGCAGTGCCGCAGACCGGGGGCATGGCTATAATTCACCCCTCCACTTT
TRBJ2-1 TRBV9 . . CASSENRLEQFF TGTGCCAGCAGCGAAAACAGGCTGGAGCAGTTCTTC
TRBJ2-3 TRBV12-3/TRBV12-4 . many CASRYTSTITQYF TGTGCCAGCAGGTACACTAGCACAATTACGCAGTATTTT
TRBJ2-1 TRBV6-5 TRBD2 few CASSYSASGRVEQFF TGTGCCAGCAGTTACTCGGCTAGCGGGAGGGTTGAGCAGTTCTTC
TRBJ2-1 TRBV29-1 . many CSAESSYNEQFF TGCAGCGCGGAGAGCTCCTACAATGAGCAGTTCTTC
TRBJ2-5 TRBV14 TRBD1 few CASSQDTGEDREAQYF TGTGCCAGCAGCCAAGACACTGGGGAGGACAGGGAAGCCCAGTACTTC
TRBJ2-7 TRBV7-9 TRBD1 many CASSSGQGNEQYF TGTGCCAGCAGCTCGGGACAGGGTAACGAGCAGTACTTC
TRBJ2-2 TRBV20-1 . many CSARMAGELFF TGCAGTGCTAGAATGGCTGGGGAGCTGTTTTTT
TRBJ2-1 TRBV24-1 . few CATSDFRAGIYNEQFF TGTGCCACCAGTGATTTTAGGGCAGGGATCTACAATGAGCAGTTCTTC
TRBJ1-1 TRBV27 TRBD1 few CASSPTGVHAFF TGTGCCAGCAGCCCGACAGGGGTTCATGCTTTCTTT
TRBJ1-6 TRBV5-1 TRBD1 . CASRGTGGYYNSPLHF TGCGCCAGCAGAGGGACAGGGGGCTACTATAATTCACCCCTCCACTTT
TRBJ2-1 TRBV12-3/TRBV12-4 . . CASSFLEGFGYEQFF TGTGCCAGCAGTTTTTTAGAGGGATTTGGGTATGAGCAGTTCTTC
TRBJ2-1 TRBV6-1 . . CASSTGLEVYNEQFF TGTGCCAGCAGTACAGGACTTGAGGTCTACAATGAGCAGTTCTTC
TRBJ2-1 TRBV20-1 TRBD2 few CSAPGLANYNEQFF TGCAGTGCCCCGGGACTAGCGAATTACAATGAGCAGTTCTTC
TRBJ2-3 TRBV12-3/TRBV12-4 . few CASSPKGPRRADTQYF TGTGCCAGCAGTCCCAAGGGACCTCGCCGGGCGGATACGCAGTATTTT
TRBJ2-3 TRBV2 TRBD2 . CASSEGGGRADTQYF TGTGCCAGCAGTGAAGGAGGCGGGAGAGCAGATACGCAGTATTTT
TRBJ1-1 TRBV6-5 . few CASSYGGPGTEAFF TGTGCCAGCAGTTACGGAGGTCCGGGCACTGAAGCTTTCTTT
TRBJ2-2 TRBV27 . . CASSLSRQISTGELFF TGTGCCAGCAGTTTATCTCGACAGATAAGCACCGGGGAGCTGTTTTTT
TRBJ2-7 TRBV7-9 . few CASSLGRTDYEQYF TGTGCCAGCAGCTTAGGACGGACGGACTACGAGCAGTACTTC
TRBJ1-1 TRBV25-1 . . CASSYTMNTEAFF TGTGCCAGCTCGTACACGATGAACACTGAAGCTTTCTTT
TRBJ2-1 TRBV11-2 TRBD2 few CASSLLLAGVSNEQFF TGTGCCAGCAGCTTATTACTAGCGGGAGTTTCCAATGAGCAGTTCTTC
TRBJ2-7 TRBV5-1 . . CASSLLGGEQYF TGCGCCAGCAGCCTCCTCGGGGGCGAGCAGTACTTC
TRBJ2-7 TRBV27 . many CASRPTKAYEQYF TGTGCCAGCCGACCAACCAAGGCCTACGAGCAGTACTTC
TRBJ2-1 TRBV27 TRBD2 few CASSPLGLANEQFF TGTGCCAGCAGTCCTCTGGGACTAGCCAATGAGCAGTTCTTC
TRBJ2-7 TRBV11-2 TRBD1 few CASSPAGTVGSYEQYF TGTGCCAGCAGCCCGGCCGGGACAGTGGGCTCCTACGAGCAGTACTTC
TRBJ2-7 TRBV20-1 . many CSARDKASASSYEQYF TGCAGTGCTAGAGATAAGGCTAGCGCAAGCTCCTACGAGCAGTACTTC
TRBJ2-1 TRBV15 . . CATSEGPSYNEQFF TGTGCCACCAGCGAGGGGCCCTCCTACAATGAGCAGTTCTTC
TRBJ2-5 TRBV27 . few CASLPETQYF TGTGCCAGCTTACCGGAGACCCAGTACTTC
TRBJ2-7 TRBV2 . many CASSLAKGYEQYF TGTGCCAGCAGTCTTGCTAAGGGCTACGAGCAGTACTTC
TRBJ2-1 TRBV18 . few CASSPQGGGYNEQFF TGTGCCAGCTCACCCCAGGGAGGGGGATACAATGAGCAGTTCTTC